The 2 T cell receptor beta chains below all came from one sample that was sequenced in a study of beta chain features in type 1 diabetes. General study results and limits: Shorter TCRB CDR3s, moderately but significantly so, marked every one of the four CD4+ subsets in Type 1 diabetes patients.

For these receptors, no antigen is known. Expressed TCRB transcripts were sequenced because the entire RNA isolate underwent reverse transcription. TCRdb keeps only in-frame clones here, not all; method: immunoSEQ multiplex PCR. The repertoire holds 300,000 or so clones, less than 15% seen once, with around 0.016% in the top ten. Sequencing was carried out using naive CD4+ T cells from blood. The origin of the receptors is a woman aged 18-29 years with type 1 diabetes.

The chain recombines TRBV18 with TRBJ2-7; 13 nucleotides line up with TRBD2. Germline CDR1 is KGHSH and CDR2 is LQKENI. The length of the CDR3 is 14 residues. The V segment lost 6 bases and the J segment 4 bases; nucleotides outside the gene matches: 3. CDR3 region: CASSRTSGSYEQYV. In nucleotides, the CDR3 is TGTGCCAGCTCCCGGACTAGCGGGAGTTACGAGCAGTACGTC.

The sample holds a few counts of this clone. The V gene is TRBV11-2, the J gene TRBJ2-5, with a weak D call TRBD1 (6 bases). Trimming removed 5 bases from V and 0 bases from J, with 13 bases in between. CDR1 SGHAT and CDR2 FQNNGV come from the germline V gene. This CDR3 spans 15 amino acids. This chain's CDR3 is CASSRGQLYQETQYF. In DNA form, the CDR3 reads TGTGCCAGCAGCCGGGGACAACTGTACCAAGAGACCCAGTACTTC.